This T cell receptor beta chain was sequenced during a study of T cell repertoires in ileal Crohn's disease. Study-wide results and caveats: Active smokers at surgery had more clonal expansions than non-smokers.

V lost 7 bases to trimming and J lost 1 base, with 7 bases between them. This CDR3 has 12 amino acids. The germline V gene has CDR1 MNHEY and CDR2 SVGAGI. Some clones are missing from TCRdb's copy, which holds only in-frame ones; the method was immunoSEQ multiplex PCR. The sample yields 2,400 or so clones, 80% to 90% seen once. Time point given: neoterminal ileum biopsy at postoperative endoscopy, about 6 months after surgery. For this clone: Its antigen is not identified.

The chain uses TRBV6-5 and TRBJ1-1; D uncertain. This receptor was taken from an adult with Crohn's disease. Sample: ileal tissue. This CDR3 is CASKRPNTEAFF. Here the CDR3 DNA reads TGTGCCAGCAAACGTCCGAACACTGAAGCTTTCTTT.